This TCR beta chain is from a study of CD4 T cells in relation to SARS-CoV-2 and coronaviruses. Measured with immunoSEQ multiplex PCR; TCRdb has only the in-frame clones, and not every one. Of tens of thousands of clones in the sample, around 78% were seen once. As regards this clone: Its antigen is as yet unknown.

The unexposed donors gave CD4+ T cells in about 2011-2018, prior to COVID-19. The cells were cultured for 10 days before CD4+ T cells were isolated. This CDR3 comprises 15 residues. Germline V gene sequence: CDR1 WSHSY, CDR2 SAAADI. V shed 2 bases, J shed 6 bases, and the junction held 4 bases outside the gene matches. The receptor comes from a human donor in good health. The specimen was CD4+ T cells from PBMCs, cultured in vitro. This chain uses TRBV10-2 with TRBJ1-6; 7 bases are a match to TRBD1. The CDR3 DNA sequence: TGCGCCAGCAGTGAGCGGACAGGCATTAATTCACCCCTCCACTTT. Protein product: CASSERTGINSPLHF.